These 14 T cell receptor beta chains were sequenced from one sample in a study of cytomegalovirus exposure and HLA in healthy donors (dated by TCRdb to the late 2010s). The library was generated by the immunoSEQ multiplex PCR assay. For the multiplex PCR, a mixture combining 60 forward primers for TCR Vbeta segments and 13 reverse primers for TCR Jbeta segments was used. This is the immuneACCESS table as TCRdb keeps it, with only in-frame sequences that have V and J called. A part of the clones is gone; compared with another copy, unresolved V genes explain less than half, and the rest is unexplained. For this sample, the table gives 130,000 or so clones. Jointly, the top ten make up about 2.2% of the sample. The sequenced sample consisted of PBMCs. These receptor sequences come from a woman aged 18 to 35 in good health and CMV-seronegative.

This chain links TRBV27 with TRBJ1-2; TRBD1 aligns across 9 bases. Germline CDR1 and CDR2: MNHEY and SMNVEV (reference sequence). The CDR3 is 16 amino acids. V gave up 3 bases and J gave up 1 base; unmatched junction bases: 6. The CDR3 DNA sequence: TGTGCCAGCAGTTTTAGGCCGGACAGGGGTAACTATGGCTACACCTTC. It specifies CASSFRPDRGNYGYTF.

The CDR3 DNA follows: TGTGCCAGCAGGAACTTGCGCTCCTACGAGCAGTACTTC. It is translated as CASRNLRSYEQYF. The chain couples TRBV27 to TRBJ2-7; D not resolved. This CDR3 has 13 residues. The germline gives CDR1 MNHEY, CDR2 SMNVEV (reference sequence). The germline V and J ends were trimmed by 6 bases and 0 bases, with 9 bases remaining between them.

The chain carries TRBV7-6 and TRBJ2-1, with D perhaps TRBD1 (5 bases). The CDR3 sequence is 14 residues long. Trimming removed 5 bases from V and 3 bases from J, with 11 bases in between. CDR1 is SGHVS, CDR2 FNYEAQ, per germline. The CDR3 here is CASSTRQIYNEQFF. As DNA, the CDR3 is TGTGCCAGCAGCACTCGACAGATCTACAATGAGCAGTTCTTC.

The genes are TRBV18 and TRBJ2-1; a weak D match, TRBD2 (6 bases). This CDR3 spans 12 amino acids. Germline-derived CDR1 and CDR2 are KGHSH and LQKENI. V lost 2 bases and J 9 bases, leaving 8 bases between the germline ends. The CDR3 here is CASSPSGSEQFF. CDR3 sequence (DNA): TGTGCCAGCTCACCATCCGGGAGTGAGCAGTTCTTC. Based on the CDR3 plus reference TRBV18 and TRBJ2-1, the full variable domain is NAGVMQNPRHLVRRRGQEARLRCSPMKGHSHVYWYRQLPEEGLKFMVYLQKENIIDESGMPKERFSAEFPKEGPSILRIQQVVRGDSAAYFCASSPSGSEQFFGPGTRLTVL.

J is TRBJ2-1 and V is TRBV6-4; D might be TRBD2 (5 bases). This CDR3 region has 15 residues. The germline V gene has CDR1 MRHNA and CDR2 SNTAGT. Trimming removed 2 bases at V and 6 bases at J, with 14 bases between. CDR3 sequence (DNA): TGTGCCAGCAGTGACCGGGGAGAGTTGAGCAATGAGCAGTTCTTC. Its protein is CASSDRGELSNEQFF.

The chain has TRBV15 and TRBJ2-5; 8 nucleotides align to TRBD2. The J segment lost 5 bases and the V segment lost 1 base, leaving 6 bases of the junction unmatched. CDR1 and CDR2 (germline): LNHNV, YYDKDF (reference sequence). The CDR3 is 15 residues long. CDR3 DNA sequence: TGTGCCACCAGCAGAGTTCGGGAGGGCCGGGAGACCCAGTACTTC. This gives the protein CATSRVREGRETQYF.

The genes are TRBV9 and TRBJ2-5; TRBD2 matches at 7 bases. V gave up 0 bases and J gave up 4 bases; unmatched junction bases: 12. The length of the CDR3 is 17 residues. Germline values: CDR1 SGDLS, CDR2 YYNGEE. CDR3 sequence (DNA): TGTGCCAGCAGCGTAGAGGATTTTGGCGGGAGAAGAGAGACCCAGTACTTC. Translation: CASSVEDFGGRRETQYF.

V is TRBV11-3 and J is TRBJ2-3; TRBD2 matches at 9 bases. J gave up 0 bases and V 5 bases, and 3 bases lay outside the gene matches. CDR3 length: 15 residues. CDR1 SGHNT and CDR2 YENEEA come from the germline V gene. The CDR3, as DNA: TGTGCCAGCAGCCCTGGACTAGCGAGCACAGATACGCAGTATTTT. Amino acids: CASSPGLASTDTQYF.

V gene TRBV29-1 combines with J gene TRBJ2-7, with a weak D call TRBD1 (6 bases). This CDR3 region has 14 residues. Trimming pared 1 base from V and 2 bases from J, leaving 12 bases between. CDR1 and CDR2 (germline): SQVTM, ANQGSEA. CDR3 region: CSVEARGRPYEQYF. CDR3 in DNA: TGCAGCGTTGAAGCCAGGGGTAGACCCTACGAGCAGTACTTC.

The CDR3 loop is CASSQVLVQFF. The CDR3 DNA follows: TGTGCCAGCAGCCAAGTTTTAGTGCAGTTCTTC. The chain links TRBV14 to TRBJ2-1; D gene ambiguous. CDR1 and CDR2 from the germline V gene are SGHDN and FVKESK. V was pared by 1 base and J by 12 bases, with 7 bases between. This CDR3 region has 11 residues.

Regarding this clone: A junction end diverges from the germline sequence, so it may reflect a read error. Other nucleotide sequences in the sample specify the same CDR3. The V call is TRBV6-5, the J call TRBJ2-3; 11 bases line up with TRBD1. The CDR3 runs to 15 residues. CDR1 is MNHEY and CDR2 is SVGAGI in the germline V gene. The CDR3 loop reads CASSFGQGATDTQYF. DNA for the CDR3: TGTGCCAGTAGTTTCGGACAGGGGGCCACAGATACGCAGTATTTT.

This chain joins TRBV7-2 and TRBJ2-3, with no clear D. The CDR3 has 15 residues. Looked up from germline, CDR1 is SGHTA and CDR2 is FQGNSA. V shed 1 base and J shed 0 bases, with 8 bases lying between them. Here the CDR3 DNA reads TGTGCCAGCAGCTTAGAAAGCCGTAGCACAGATACGCAGTATTTT. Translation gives CASSLESRSTDTQYF. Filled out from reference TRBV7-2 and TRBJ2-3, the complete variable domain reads GAGVSQSPSNKVTEKGKDVELRCDPISGHTALYWYRQSLGQGLEFLIYFQGNSAPDKSGLPSDRFSAERTGGSVSTLTIQRTQQEDSAVYLCASSLESRSTDTQYFGPGTRLTVL.

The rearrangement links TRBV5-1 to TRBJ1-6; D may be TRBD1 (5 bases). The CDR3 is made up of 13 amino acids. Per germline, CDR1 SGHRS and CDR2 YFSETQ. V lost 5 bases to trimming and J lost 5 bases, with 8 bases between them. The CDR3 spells CASRPTDNSPLHF. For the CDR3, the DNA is TGCGCCAGCAGACCGACAGATAATTCACCCCTCCACTTT.

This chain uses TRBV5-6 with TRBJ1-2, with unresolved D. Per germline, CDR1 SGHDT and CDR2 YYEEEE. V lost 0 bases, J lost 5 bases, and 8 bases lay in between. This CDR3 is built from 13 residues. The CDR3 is CASSLGQVYGYTF. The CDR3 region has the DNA TGTGCCAGCAGCTTGGGGCAGGTTTATGGCTACACCTTC. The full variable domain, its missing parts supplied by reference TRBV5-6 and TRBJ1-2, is DAGVTQSPTHLIKTRGQQVTLRCSPKSGHDTVSWYQQALGQGPQFIFQYYEEEERQRGNFPDRFSGHQFPNYSSELNVNALLLGDSALYLCASSLGQVYGYTFGSGTRLTVV.